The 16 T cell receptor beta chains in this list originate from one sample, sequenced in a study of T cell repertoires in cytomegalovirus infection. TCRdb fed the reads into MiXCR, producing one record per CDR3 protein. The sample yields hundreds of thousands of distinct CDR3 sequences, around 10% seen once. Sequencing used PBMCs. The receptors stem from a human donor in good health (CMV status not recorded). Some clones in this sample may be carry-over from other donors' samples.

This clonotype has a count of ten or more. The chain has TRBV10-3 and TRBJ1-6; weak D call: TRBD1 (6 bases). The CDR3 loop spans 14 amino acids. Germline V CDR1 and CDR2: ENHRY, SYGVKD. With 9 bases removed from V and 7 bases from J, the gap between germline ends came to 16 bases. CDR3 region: CAIRSSGVNSPLHF. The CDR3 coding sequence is TGTGCCATACGGTCCTCAGGGGTCAATTCACCCCTCCACTTT.

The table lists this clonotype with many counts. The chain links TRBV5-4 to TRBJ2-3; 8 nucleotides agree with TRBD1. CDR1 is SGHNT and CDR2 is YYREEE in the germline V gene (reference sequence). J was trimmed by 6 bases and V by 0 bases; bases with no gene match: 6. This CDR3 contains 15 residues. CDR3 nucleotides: TGTGCCAGCAGCTTGGCCCCGGGACAGGCGGATACGCAGTATTTT. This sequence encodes CASSLAPGQADTQYF. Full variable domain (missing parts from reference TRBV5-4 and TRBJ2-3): ETGVTQSPTHLIKTRGQQVTLRCSSQSGHNTVSWYQQALGQGPQFIFQYYREEENGRGNFPPRFSGLQFPNYSSELNVNALELDDSALYLCASSLAPGQADTQYFGPGTRLTVL.

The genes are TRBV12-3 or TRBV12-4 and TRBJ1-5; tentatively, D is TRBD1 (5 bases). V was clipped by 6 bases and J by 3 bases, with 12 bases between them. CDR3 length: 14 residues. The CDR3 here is CASSAGTVNQPQHF. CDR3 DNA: TGTGCCAGCAGCGCCGGGACGGTCAATCAGCCCCAGCATTTT.

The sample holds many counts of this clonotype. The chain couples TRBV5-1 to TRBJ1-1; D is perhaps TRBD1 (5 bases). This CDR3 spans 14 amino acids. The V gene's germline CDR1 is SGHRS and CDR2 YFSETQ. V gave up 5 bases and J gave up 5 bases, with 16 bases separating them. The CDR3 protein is CASRETESRTEAFF. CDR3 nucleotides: TGCGCCAGCAGGGAGACAGAGTCAAGGACTGAAGCTTTCTTT.

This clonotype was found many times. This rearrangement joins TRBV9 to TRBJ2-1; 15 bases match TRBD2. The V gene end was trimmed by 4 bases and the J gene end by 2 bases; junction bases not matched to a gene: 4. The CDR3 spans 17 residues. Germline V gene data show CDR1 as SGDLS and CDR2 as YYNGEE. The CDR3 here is CASSPRTSGGAYNEQFF. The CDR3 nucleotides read TGTGCCAGCAGCCCCAGGACTAGCGGGGGGGCCTACAATGAGCAGTTCTTC.

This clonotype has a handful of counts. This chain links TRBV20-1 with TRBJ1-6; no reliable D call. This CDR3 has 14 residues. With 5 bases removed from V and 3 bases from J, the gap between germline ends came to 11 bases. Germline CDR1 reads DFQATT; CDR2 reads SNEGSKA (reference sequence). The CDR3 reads CSAYDTIYNSPLHF. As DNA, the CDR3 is TGCAGTGCTTATGACACAATCTATAATTCACCCCTCCACTTT.

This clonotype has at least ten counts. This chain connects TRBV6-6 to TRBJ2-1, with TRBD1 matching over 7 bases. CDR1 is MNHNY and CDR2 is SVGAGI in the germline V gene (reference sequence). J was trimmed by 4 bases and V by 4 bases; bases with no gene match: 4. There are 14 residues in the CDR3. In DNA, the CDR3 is TGTGCCAGCAGTTTAGGGACAGCGTACAATGAGCAGTTCTTC. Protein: CASSLGTAYNEQFF.

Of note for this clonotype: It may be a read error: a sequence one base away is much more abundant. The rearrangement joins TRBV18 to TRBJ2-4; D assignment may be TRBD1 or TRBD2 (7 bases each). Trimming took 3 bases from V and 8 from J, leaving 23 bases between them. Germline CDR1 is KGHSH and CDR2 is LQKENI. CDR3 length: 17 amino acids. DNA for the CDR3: TGTGCCAGCTCACCGACTTTAGGGGGCCCGGGGGGAGACATTCAGTACTTC. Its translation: CASSPTLGGPGGDIQYF.

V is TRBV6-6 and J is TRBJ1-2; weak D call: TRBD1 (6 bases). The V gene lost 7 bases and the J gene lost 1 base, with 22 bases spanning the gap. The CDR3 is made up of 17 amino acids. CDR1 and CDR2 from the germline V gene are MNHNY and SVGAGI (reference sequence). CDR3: CASIGRDISSYNYGYTF. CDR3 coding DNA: TGTGCCAGCATTGGCCGGGACATCTCCTCTTATAACTATGGCTACACCTTC.

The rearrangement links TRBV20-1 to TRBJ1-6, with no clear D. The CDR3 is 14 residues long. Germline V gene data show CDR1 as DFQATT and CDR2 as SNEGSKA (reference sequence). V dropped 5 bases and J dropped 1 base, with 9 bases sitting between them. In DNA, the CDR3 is TGCAGTGCTGGTGGAAATTCCTATAATTCACCCCTCCACTTT. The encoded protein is CSAGGNSYNSPLHF.

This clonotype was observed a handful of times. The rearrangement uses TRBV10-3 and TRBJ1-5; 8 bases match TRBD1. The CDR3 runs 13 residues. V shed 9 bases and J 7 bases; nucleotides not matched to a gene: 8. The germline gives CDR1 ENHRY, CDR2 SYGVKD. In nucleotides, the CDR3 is TGTGCCATAGCGACAGGGGAAAACCAGCCCCAGCATTTT. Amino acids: CAIATGENQPQHF.

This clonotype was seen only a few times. CDR3 sequence reads: CASSDNRASDKKLFF. CDR3 sequence (DNA): TGTGCCAGCAGCGATAATAGAGCTTCAGATAAAAAACTGTTTTTT. The chain joins TRBV7-9 to TRBJ1-4; no firm D call. This CDR3 has 15 amino acids. The V end was cut by 5 bases, the J end by 9 bases, with 19 bases between. In germline, CDR1 is SEHNR, CDR2 FQNEAQ (reference sequence).

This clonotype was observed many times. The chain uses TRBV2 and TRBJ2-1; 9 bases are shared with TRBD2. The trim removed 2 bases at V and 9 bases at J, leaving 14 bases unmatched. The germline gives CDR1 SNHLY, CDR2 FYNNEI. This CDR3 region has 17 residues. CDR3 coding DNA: TGTGCCAGCAGTGAACCCTTAGCGGGGGCGACCGGGATTGAGCAGTTCTTC. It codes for CASSEPLAGATGIEQFF.

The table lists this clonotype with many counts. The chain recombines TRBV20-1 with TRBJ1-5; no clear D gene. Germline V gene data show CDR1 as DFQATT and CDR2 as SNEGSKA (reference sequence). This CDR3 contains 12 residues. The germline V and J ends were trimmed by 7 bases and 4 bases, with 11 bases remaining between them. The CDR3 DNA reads TGCAGTGTTATGGGTGGGAATCAGCCCCAGCATTTT. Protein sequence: CSVMGGNQPQHF.

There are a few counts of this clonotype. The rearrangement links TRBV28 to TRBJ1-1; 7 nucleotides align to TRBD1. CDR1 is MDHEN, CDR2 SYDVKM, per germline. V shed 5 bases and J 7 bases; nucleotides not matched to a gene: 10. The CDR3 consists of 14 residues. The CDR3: CASSEGTGQFEAFF. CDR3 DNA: TGTGCCAGCAGTGAGGGGACGGGACAGTTTGAAGCTTTCTTT.

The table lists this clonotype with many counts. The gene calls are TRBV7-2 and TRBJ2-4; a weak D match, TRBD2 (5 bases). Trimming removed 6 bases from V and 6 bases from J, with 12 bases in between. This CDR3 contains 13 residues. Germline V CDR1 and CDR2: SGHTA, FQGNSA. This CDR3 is CASSPDRGNIQYF. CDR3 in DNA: TGTGCCAGCAGTCCCGACCGGGGAAACATTCAGTACTTC.